This TCR beta chain was recovered during a study of shared clonotypes between healthy human individuals. The CDR3 spans 12 residues. Germline V CDR1 and CDR2: WNHNN, SYGVQD (reference sequence). Trimming removed 6 bases from V and 6 bases from J, with 10 bases in between. Produced via immunoSEQ multiplex PCR; TCRdb's table is partial and in-frame only. The data show approximately 700,000 clones, about three quarters seen once. In its sample, this clone was seen once. Sequencing was carried out using memory CD4+ T cells sorted from blood. Subset described: CD45RA-negative fraction. The receptor was derived from a woman aged 30 to 39 in good health. The V gene is TRBV10-1, the J gene TRBJ2-3, with D tentatively TRBD1 (6 bases). The CDR3 DNA sequence: TGCGCCAGCAGCGCAGGGGCGGATACGCAGTATTTT. It codes for CASSAGADTQYF.